Listed below are T cell receptor beta chains from one sample, sequenced in a study of blood T cell repertoires in COVID-19. The assay was immunoSEQ multiplex PCR, and TCRdb's table has in-frame clones only and misses some. Here the sample spans roughly 50,000 clones, more than 85% being singletons. The material sequenced was peripheral blood. The source of these receptors is a man aged 45-65 years with active COVID-19. CDR3s include the opening cysteine and the closing phenylalanine or tryptophan. The D gene is left open where the match is weak. Clone size is not always given. Where it is, it says once, few, many or a class for expanded clones.

abundance	j_gene	d_gene	v_gene	CDR3nt	CDR3aa
NA	TRBJ2-3	NA	TRBV19	TGTGCCAGTAAGAGTCGACAGAACACAGATACGCAGTATTTT	CASKSRQNTDTQYF
NA	TRBJ2-3	NA	TRBV6-6	TGTGCCAGCAGTTACTCGACACTAGGTTCTGATACGCAGTATTTT	CASSYSTLGSDTQYF
NA	TRBJ1-2	TRBD1	TRBV6-4	TGTGCCAGCAGACCTTTTGCAGGGGGGACCTATGGCTACACCTTC	CASRPFAGGTYGYTF
NA	TRBJ2-7	TRBD1	TRBV10-3	TGTGCCATCAGTGAGCCCGGGACAGGGGGCCACGAGCAGTACTTC	CAISEPGTGGHEQYF
NA	TRBJ2-1	TRBD2	TRBV5-1	TGCGCCAGCAGCCCAGGACTAGCGGGGGATAGGGTCTACAATGAGCAGTTCTTC	CASSPGLAGDRVYNEQFF
NA	TRBJ1-5	TRBD1	TRBV2	TGTGCCAGCAGTCATAACAGGGGGCGTGGGGGGAGCAATCAGCCCCAGCATTTT	CASSHNRGRGGSNQPQHF
NA	TRBJ2-2	TRBD2	TRBV7-2	TGTGCCAGCAGCTTAAAGGGAGGGACCGGGGAGCTGTTTTTT	CASSLKGGTGELFF
NA	TRBJ1-5	TRBD1	TRBV6-1	TGTGCCAGCAGTGCAAACCAGGGGGCGCGAGGTCAGCCCCAGCATTTT	CASSANQGARGQPQHF
once	TRBJ2-5	NA	TRBV18	TGTGCCAGCTCTCCCGTCATTGCGGCCCAGTACTTC	CASSPVIAAQYF
NA	TRBJ2-7	TRBD1	TRBV6-5	TGTGCCAGCAAGACAGGGGACTTCTACGAGCAGTACTTC	CASKTGDFYEQYF
once	TRBJ1-1	NA	TRBV5-1	TGCGCCAGCAGCTTGGGCGGGTCGGGGGGCACTGAAGCTTTCTTT	CASSLGGSGGTEAFF
NA	TRBJ2-1	TRBD1	TRBV19	TGTGCCAGTGAGACGGGACAGGGGTACTACAATGAGCAGTTCTTC	CASETGQGYYNEQFF
NA	TRBJ2-5	NA	TRBV7-2	TGTGCCAGCAGCTTCAGTGAGGAAGAGACCCAGTACTTC	CASSFSEEETQYF
NA	TRBJ2-7	TRBD2	TRBV5-1	TGCGCCAGCAGCTTTCAACCGGGACTAGGTCTGTACTTC	CASSFQPGLGLYF
NA	TRBJ2-7	TRBD1	TRBV10-3	TGTGCCATCAGTCAAAAAATCGACCTCACAGGGGGCGAGCAGTACTTC	CAISQKIDLTGGEQYF
NA	TRBJ1-1	NA	TRBV6-5	TGTGCCAGCAGTTACCCGGGAGGGTGGACTGAAGCTTTCTTT	CASSYPGGWTEAFF
NA	TRBJ2-2	NA	TRBV15	TGTGCCACCAGCAGAGACGTCGCAGGGGCCGGGGAGCTGTTTTTT	CATSRDVAGAGELFF
NA	TRBJ2-3	TRBD2	TRBV29-1	TGCAGCGTCGATGGGGTAGCGGGGTATGCCTCAGATACGCAGTATTTT	CSVDGVAGYASDTQYF
NA	TRBJ2-7	TRBD2	TRBV11-2	TGTGCCAGCAGCTCCGGCCAGGCGGGGGGATTCTACGAGCAGTACTTC	CASSSGQAGGFYEQYF
once	TRBJ2-1	TRBD2	TRBV5-1	TGCGCCAGCAGCTTTATCACTAGCGGCTACAATGAGCAGTTCTTC	CASSFITSGYNEQFF